Below are 24 T cell receptor beta chains sequenced from a single sample in a study of blood T cell repertoires in COVID-19. Sequencing was performed with immunoSEQ multiplex PCR; in TCRdb, only in-frame clones are kept and a portion is missing. This table has some 260,000 clones, about 88% appearing once. Sequenced input: peripheral blood. The receptors come from a woman aged 40 to 50 who had recovered from COVID-19.

J is TRBJ2-5 and V is TRBV19; 7 bases fit TRBD2. Losses at the gene ends were 8 bases for V and 4 bases for J; bases not matched to a gene: 1. Germline lookup yields CDR1 LNHDA and CDR2 SQIVND (reference sequence). The CDR3 contains 11 residues. The CDR3 region is CASRLAETQYF. In nucleotides, the CDR3 is TGTGCCAGTCGACTAGCAGAGACCCAGTACTTC.

The chain has TRBV27 and TRBJ1-2; TRBD1 is a possible D gene (5 bases). Per germline, CDR1 MNHEY and CDR2 SMNVEV (reference sequence). The V and J ends lost 7 bases and 9 bases respectively, with 21 bases between them. The CDR3 is 14 residues long. The CDR3 is CASTRLGGSTSYTF. CDR3 sequence (DNA): TGTGCCAGCACCCGGTTGGGGGGGTCCACGAGCTACACCTTC.

On this clone: A junction boundary mismatches the germline segment, possibly from a read error. The rearrangement joins TRBV5-1 to TRBJ2-1, with a weak D call TRBD2 (6 bases). Germline V CDR1 and CDR2: SGHRS, YFSETQ. CDR3 length: 15 amino acids. CDR3 bases: TGCGCCAGCTGCTTCGGGACTGGGCATAGGGTTGAGCAGTTCTTC. Protein sequence: CASCFGTGHRVEQFF.

This clone was counted once. V and J are TRBV5-5 and TRBJ1-4; tentatively, D is TRBD1 (6 bases). Germline values: CDR1 SGHKS, CDR2 YYEKEE (reference sequence). The CDR3 is made up of 14 amino acids. The germline V and J ends were trimmed by 2 bases and 5 bases, with 10 bases remaining between them. CDR3: CASSLQGLNEKLFF. CDR3 sequence (DNA): TGTGCCAGCAGCTTACAGGGTTTAAATGAAAAACTGTTTTTT.

This chain joins TRBV4-2 and TRBJ1-1, with a tentative D call TRBD1 (6 bases). CDR3 length equals 14 residues. The V gene lost 4 bases and the J gene lost 1 base, with 10 bases spanning the gap. Germline V gene lookup returns CDR1 LGHNA and CDR2 YNFKEQ. The DNA of the CDR3 is TGTGCCAGCAGCCGCGGACAGCGGAACACTGAAGCTTTCTTT. It codes for CASSRGQRNTEAFF.

The J gene is TRBJ1-5, the V gene TRBV27; 9 nucleotides line up with TRBD1. CDR1 and CDR2 from the germline V gene are MNHEY and SMNVEV (reference sequence). Unmatched junction bases numbered 2, after V lost 3 bases and J lost 5 bases. The CDR3 length is 14 residues. The CDR3 region is CASSFTGGDQPQHF. In DNA form, the CDR3 reads TGTGCCAGCAGTTTTACAGGGGGCGATCAGCCCCAGCATTTT.

The rearrangement joins TRBV27 to TRBJ2-7; D ambiguous. This CDR3 has 16 residues. Germline-derived CDR1 and CDR2 are MNHEY and SMNVEV (reference sequence). V was cut by 0 bases and J by 2 bases, with 14 bases left in between. The CDR3 reads CASSLSFRLVPYEQYF. In DNA form, the CDR3 reads TGTGCCAGCAGTTTATCTTTCAGGTTGGTTCCCTACGAGCAGTACTTC.

The chain couples TRBV18 to TRBJ1-1; D ambiguous. The CDR3 length is 13 residues. V was trimmed by 4 bases and J by 2 bases, leaving 8 bases between them. The germline gives CDR1 KGHSH, CDR2 LQKENI. The CDR3 DNA is TGTGCCAGCTCACGCCCGGGAAACACTGAAGCTTTCTTT. Amino acid sequence: CASSRPGNTEAFF.

J is TRBJ2-5 and V is TRBV14, with 10 bases fitting TRBD2. Germline assignment: CDR1 SGHDN and CDR2 FVKESK. The trim removed 5 bases at V and 4 bases at J, leaving 7 bases unmatched. The CDR3 runs to 15 residues. CDR3 sequence: CASSLPSGRVETQYF. The CDR3 region has the DNA TGTGCCAGCAGCTTGCCGAGCGGGAGGGTAGAGACCCAGTACTTC.

This chain connects TRBV7-3 to TRBJ2-1; the D gene is possibly TRBD1 (5 bases). The germline V gene encodes CDR1 SGHTA and CDR2 FQGTGA. The CDR3 loop spans 14 amino acids. V lost 3 bases to trimming and J lost 5 bases, with 11 bases between them. This chain's CDR3 is CASSLAGPNNEQFF. The CDR3, as DNA: TGTGCCAGCAGCTTGGCAGGGCCTAACAATGAGCAGTTCTTC.

This chain links TRBV5-1 with TRBJ2-5, with 7 bases identical to TRBD1. J gave up 1 base and V 0 bases, and 3 bases lay outside the gene matches. This CDR3 contains 15 residues. Germline CDR1 and CDR2: SGHRS and YFSETQ. CDR3 in DNA: TGCGCCAGCAGCTTGGCCGGGACAGTCCAAGAGACCCAGTACTTC. This codes for CASSLAGTVQETQYF.

The chain is built from TRBV7-4 and TRBJ2-7; 10 bases are a match to TRBD2. The V gene end was trimmed by 5 bases and the J gene end by 4 bases; junction bases not matched to a gene: 11. The CDR3 contains 16 residues. Germline CDR1 reads SGHVT; CDR2 reads SQSDAQ. The CDR3 protein is CASSPGRASGSYEQYF. The CDR3 nucleotides read TGTGCCAGCAGCCCCGGGAGGGCTAGCGGGAGTTACGAGCAGTACTTC.

The chain has TRBV27 and TRBJ2-3; the D gene is possibly TRBD1 (6 bases). Germline CDR1 and CDR2: MNHEY and SMNVEV (reference sequence). This CDR3 region has 16 residues. V was pared by 4 bases and J by 7 bases, with 21 bases between. CDR3 coding DNA: TGTGCCAGCAGTTCCACCTCTGCAGGGGAGAGGAATACGCAGTATTTT. Protein sequence: CASSSTSAGERNTQYF.

The chain employs TRBV6-5 and TRBJ1-1; 8 nucleotides line up with TRBD1. Germline V gives CDR1 MNHEY, CDR2 SVGAGI. This CDR3 region has 15 residues. Losses at the gene ends were 0 bases for V and 7 bases for J; bases not matched to a gene: 7. CDR3 residues: CASSYSTRGHSEAFF. CDR3 DNA sequence: TGTGCCAGCAGTTACTCGACCAGGGGGCATAGTGAAGCTTTCTTT.

The rearrangement uses TRBV19 and TRBJ2-5; 11 bases are shared with TRBD2. Per the germline V gene, CDR1 is LNHDA and CDR2 is SQIVND (reference sequence). Germline trimming cut 5 bases from V and 5 bases from J; bases unmatched to any gene: 7. The CDR3 length is 15 residues. The DNA of the CDR3 is TGTGCCAGTAGTCCGGAACTAGCGGGGGTTGAGACCCAGTACTTC. This translates into CASSPELAGVETQYF.

This clone was recorded a few times. The chain carries TRBV7-9 and TRBJ1-1, with TRBD1 matching over 8 bases. Trimming at V came to 4 bases and at J to 1 base, leaving 11 bases not matched to a gene. The CDR3 is 17 amino acids. Germline CDR1 reads SEHNR; CDR2 reads FQNEAQ (reference sequence). CDR3 sequence (DNA): TGTGCCAGCAGCTCATTTATCGCCGGGACAGGGAACACTGAAGCTTTCTTT. This codes for CASSSFIAGTGNTEAFF.

This sequence joins TRBV12-3 or TRBV12-4 and TRBJ2-7; D gene unclear. This CDR3 comprises 12 residues. Trimming removed 6 bases from V and 3 bases from J, with 9 bases in between. The chain's CDR3 is CASSTRVYEQYF. The CDR3 DNA follows: TGTGCCAGCAGCACCCGCGTCTACGAGCAGTACTTC.

The V call is TRBV13, the J call TRBJ1-5; 8 bases map to TRBD1. Germline-derived CDR1 and CDR2 are PRHDT and FYEKMQ (reference sequence). V lost 2 bases and J lost 6; bases outside the gene matches: 6. The CDR3 is 15 residues long. The CDR3 protein is CASSLPDRDSQPQHF. The DNA of the CDR3 is TGTGCCAGCAGCTTACCGGACAGGGATAGTCAGCCCCAGCATTTT.

This clone was seen just once. V is TRBV30 and J is TRBJ1-2, with D perhaps matching TRBD1 (5 bases). Germline values: CDR1 GTSNPN, CDR2 SVGIG (reference sequence). Trimming stripped 4 bases from V and 8 bases from J, with 14 bases between. This CDR3 has 12 residues. The CDR3 coding sequence is TGTGCCTGGATTCCGGGGGGATCGGGCTACACCTTC. It yields the protein CAWIPGGSGYTF.

The gene calls are TRBV7-2 and TRBJ2-6; possibly TRBD2 for D (5 bases). Trimming removed 5 bases at V and 1 base at J, with 9 bases between. The CDR3 has 15 amino acids. Germline lookup yields CDR1 SGHTA and CDR2 FQGNSA. The CDR3 loop is CASSRPGSGANVLTF. The CDR3 nucleotides read TGTGCCAGCAGCCGCCCGGGGTCTGGGGCCAACGTCCTGACTTTC.

The CDR3 region has the DNA TGTGCCAGGACAGGGAACTATGGCTACACCTTC. Residues: CARTGNYGYTF. This chain uses TRBV2 with TRBJ1-2; 7 bases are a match to TRBD1. Germline-derived CDR1 and CDR2 are SNHLY and FYNNEI. Trimming took 9 bases from V and 2 from J; bases not matched to a gene: 0. The CDR3 runs to 11 residues. The variable domain in full, with the rest retrieved from reference TRBV2 and TRBJ1-2, is EPEVTQTPSHQVTQMGQEVILRCVPISNHLYFYWYRQILGQKVEFLVSFYNNEISEKSEIFDDQFSVERPDGSNFTLKIRSTKLEDSAMYFCARTGNYGYTFGSGTRLTVV.

The CDR3 nucleotides read TGTGCCAGCTCACCGGACAGGGGGCAAACTGAAGCTTTCTTT. Amino acids: CASSPDRGQTEAFF. This chain joins TRBV18 and TRBJ1-1; 11 bases are a match to TRBD1. The CDR3 contains 14 residues. V lost 3 bases and J lost 5; bases outside the gene matches: 2. Germline V gene sequence: CDR1 KGHSH, CDR2 LQKENI.

J is TRBJ2-7 and V is TRBV7-9; 8 bases map to TRBD1. The V and J ends lost 5 bases and 2 bases, in that order; junction bases with no gene match: 5. This CDR3 has 14 amino acids. Germline CDR1 reads SEHNR; CDR2 reads FQNEAQ (reference sequence). Here the CDR3 DNA reads TGTGCCAGCAGCGCTACGGGACAGGCCTACGAGCAGTACTTC. Its translation: CASSATGQAYEQYF. Full variable domain (rest looked up from reference TRBV7-9 and TRBJ2-7): DTGVSQNPRHKITKRGQNVTFRCDPISEHNRLYWYRQTLGQGPEFLTYFQNEAQLEKSRLLSDRFSAERPKGSFSTLEIQRTEQGDSAMYLCASSATGQAYEQYFGPGTRLTVT.

The V call is TRBV5-1, the J call TRBJ2-5; 12 bases match TRBD2. V was pared by 5 bases and J by 5 bases, with 10 bases of the junction left unmatched. The CDR3 has 16 amino acids. Germline V gives CDR1 SGHRS, CDR2 YFSETQ. Here the CDR3 DNA reads TGCGCCAGCAGGCCTATGACTAGCGGGGGCTCGGAGACCCAGTACTTC. Its translation: CASRPMTSGGSETQYF.